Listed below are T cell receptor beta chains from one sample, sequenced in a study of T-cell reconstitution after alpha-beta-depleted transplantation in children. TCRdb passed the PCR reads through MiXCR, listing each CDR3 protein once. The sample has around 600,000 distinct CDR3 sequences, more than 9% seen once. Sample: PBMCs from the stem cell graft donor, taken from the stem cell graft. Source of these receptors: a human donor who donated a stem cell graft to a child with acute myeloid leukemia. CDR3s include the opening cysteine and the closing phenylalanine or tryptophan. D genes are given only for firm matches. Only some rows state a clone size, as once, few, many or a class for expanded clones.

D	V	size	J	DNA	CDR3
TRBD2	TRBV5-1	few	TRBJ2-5	TGCGCCAGCAGCCTTCTTTCGGGACTAGCGGGACAAGAGACCCAGTACTTC	CASSLLSGLAGQETQYF
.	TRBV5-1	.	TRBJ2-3	TGCGCCAGCAGCCCTACCCCGGGGACAGATACGCAGTATTTT	CASSPTPGTDTQYF
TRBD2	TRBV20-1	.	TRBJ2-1	TGCAGTGCTAGACTAGCGGGTATCTACAATGAGCAGTTCTTC	CSARLAGIYNEQFF
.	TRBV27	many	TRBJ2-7	TGTGCCAGCAGGCCCTACAAGACAGTCTACGAGCAGTACTTC	CASRPYKTVYEQYF
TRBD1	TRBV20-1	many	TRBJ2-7	TGCAGTGCCCGGAAAAGACAGGGCGACTACGAGCAGTACTTC	CSARKRQGDYEQYF
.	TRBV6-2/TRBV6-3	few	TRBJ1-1	TGTGCCAGCAGCGAGACCCATCCGAACACTGAAGCTTTCTTT	CASSETHPNTEAFF
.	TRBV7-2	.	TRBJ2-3	TGTGCCAGCAGCCCTCTTTTAGCCACAGACTACACAGATACGCAGTATTTT	CASSPLLATDYTDTQYF
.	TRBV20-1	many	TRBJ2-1	TGCAGTTTCAAAGACTACAATGAGCAGTTCTTC	CSFKDYNEQFF
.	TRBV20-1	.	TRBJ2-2	TGCAGTGCTAGAGACCCGAGGGTTCCCGGGGAGCTGTTTTTT	CSARDPRVPGELFF
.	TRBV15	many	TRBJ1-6	TGTGCCACCAGCAGAGATTTAGGGGGGAATTCACCCCTCCACTTT	CATSRDLGGNSPLHF
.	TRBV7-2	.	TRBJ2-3	TGTGCCAGCAGCGGGAACCGAGATACGCAGTATTTT	CASSGNRDTQYF
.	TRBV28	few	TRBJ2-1	TGTGCCAGCAGTTCTTACGGGAGAAGTGGCTACAATGAGCAGTTCTTC	CASSSYGRSGYNEQFF
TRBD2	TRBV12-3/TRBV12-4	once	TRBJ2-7	TGTGCCAGCAGTTTAGGACAACTAGCGGGAGGGCCTACGCGGCAGTACTTC	CASSLGQLAGGPTRQYF
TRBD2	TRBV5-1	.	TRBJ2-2	TGCGCCAGCAGTATCGGACTAGGCGTTGAAGCGAACACCGGGGAGCTGTTTTTT	CASSIGLGVEANTGELFF
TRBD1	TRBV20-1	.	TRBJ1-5	TGCAGTGCCCGGACAGGGGGACTCAATCAGCCCCAGCATTTT	CSARTGGLNQPQHF
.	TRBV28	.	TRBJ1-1	TGTGCCAGCCCCAAAGGGGTCGGGGGGGAGTACACTGAAGCTTTCTTT	CASPKGVGGEYTEAFF